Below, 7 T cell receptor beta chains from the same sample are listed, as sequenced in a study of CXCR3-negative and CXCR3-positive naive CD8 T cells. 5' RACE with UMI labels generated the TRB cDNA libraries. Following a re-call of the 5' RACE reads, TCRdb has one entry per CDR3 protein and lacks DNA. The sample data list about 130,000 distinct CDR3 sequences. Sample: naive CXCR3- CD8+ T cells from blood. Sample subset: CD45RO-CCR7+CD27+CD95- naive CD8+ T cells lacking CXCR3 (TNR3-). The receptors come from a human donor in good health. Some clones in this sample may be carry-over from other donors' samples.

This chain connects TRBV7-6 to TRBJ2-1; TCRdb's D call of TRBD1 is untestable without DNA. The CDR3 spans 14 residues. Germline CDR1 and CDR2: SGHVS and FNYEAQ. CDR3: CASSELAGVPGRFF. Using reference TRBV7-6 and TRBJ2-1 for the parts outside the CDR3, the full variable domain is GAGVSQSPRYKVTKRGQDVALRCDPISGHVSLYWYRQALGQGPEFLTYFNYEAQQDKSGLPNDRFSAERPEGSISTLTIQRTEQRDSAMYRCASSELAGVPGRFFGPGTRLTVL.

The CDR3 protein is CASSLPPRTGDSPLHF. V usage is TRBV7-9 and J usage is TRBJ1-6; checking the TCRdb D call of TRBD1 is not possible without DNA. This CDR3 is 16 amino acids long. In germline, CDR1 is SEHNR, CDR2 FQNEAQ (reference sequence).

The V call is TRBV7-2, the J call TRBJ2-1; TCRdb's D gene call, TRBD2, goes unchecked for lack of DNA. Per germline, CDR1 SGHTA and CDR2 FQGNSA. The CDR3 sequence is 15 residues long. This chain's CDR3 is CASSYTSGPGNEQFF.

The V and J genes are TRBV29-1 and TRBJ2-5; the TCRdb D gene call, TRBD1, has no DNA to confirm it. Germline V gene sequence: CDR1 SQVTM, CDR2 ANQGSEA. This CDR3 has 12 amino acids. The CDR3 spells CSVEDRGVSQYF. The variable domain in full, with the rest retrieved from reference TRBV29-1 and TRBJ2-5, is SAVISQKPSRDICQRGTSLTIQCQVDSQVTMMFWYRQQPGQSLTLIATANQGSEATYESGFVIDKFPISRPNLTFSTLTVSNMSPEDSSIYLCSVEDRGVSQYFGPGTRLLVL.

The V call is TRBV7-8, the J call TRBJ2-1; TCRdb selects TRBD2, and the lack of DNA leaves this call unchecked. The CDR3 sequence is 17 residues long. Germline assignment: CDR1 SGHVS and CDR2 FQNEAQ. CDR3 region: CASSLTGTRENYNEQFF. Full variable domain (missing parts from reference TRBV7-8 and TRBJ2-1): GAGVSQSPRYKVAKRGQDVALRCDPISGHVSLFWYQQALGQGPEFLTYFQNEAQLDKSGLPSDRFFAERPEGSVSTLKIQRTQQEDSAVYLCASSLTGTRENYNEQFFGPGTRLTVL.

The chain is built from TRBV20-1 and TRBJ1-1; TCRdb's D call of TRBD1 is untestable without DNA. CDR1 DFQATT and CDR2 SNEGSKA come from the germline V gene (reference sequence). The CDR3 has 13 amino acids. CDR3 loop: CSAPGGEDTEAFF.

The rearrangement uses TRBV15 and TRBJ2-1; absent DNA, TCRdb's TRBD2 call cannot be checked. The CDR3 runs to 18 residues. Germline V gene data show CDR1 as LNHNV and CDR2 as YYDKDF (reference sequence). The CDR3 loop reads CATSRGAGGALTYNEQFF.